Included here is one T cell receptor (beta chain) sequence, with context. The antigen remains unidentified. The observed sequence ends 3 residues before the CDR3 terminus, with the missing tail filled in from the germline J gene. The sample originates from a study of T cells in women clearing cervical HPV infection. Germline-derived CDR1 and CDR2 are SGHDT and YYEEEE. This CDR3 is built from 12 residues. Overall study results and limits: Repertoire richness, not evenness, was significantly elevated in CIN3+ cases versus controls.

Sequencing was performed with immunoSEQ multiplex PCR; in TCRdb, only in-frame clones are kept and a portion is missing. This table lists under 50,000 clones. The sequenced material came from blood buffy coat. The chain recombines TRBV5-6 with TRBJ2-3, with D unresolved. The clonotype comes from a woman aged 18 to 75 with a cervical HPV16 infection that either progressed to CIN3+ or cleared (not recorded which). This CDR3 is CASSLYFETQYF. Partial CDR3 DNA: TGTGCCAGCAGCTTGTACTTTGAGACG. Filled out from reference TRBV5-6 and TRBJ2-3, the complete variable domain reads DAGVTQSPTHLIKTRGQQVTLRCSPKSGHDTVSWYQQALGQGPQFIFQYYEEEERQRGNFPDRFSGHQFPNYSSELNVNALLLGDSALYLCASSLYFETQYFGPGTRLTVL.